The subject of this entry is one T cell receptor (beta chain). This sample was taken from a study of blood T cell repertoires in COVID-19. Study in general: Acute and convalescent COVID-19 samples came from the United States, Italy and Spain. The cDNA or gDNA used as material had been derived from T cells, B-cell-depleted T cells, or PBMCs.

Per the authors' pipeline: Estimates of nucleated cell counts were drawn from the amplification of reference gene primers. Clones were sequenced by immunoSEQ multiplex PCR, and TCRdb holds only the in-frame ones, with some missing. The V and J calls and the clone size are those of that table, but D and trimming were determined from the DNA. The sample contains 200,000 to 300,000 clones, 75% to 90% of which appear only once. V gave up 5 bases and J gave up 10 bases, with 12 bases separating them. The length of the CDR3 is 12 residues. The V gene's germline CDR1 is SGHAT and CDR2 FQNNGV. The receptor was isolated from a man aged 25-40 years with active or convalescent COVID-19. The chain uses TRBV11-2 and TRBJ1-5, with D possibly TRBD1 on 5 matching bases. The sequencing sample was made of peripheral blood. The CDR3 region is CASSRGDLPQHF. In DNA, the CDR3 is TGTGCCAGCAGCCGCGGGGACCTCCCCCAGCATTTT.